This T cell receptor (beta chain) was documented in a study of blood T cell repertoires in COVID-19. Study summary: Specimens from acute and convalescent COVID-19 originated in the United States, Italy and Spain.

Sequencing used immunoSEQ multiplex PCR; TCRdb keeps in-frame clones, though not all of them. The data hold 200,000 to 250,000 clones, with 80% to 90% observed a single time. Sample: peripheral blood. The clonotype originates from a man aged 25 to 40 with COVID-19, enrolled during active disease.

CDR3 DNA: TGCGCCAGCAGCGGATTGGGGGCGGGAAACACCATATATTTT. This translates into CASSGLGAGNTIYF. The gene calls are TRBV5-1 and TRBJ1-3; D perhaps matches TRBD1 (6 bases). The CDR3 has 14 amino acids. The germline CDR1 and CDR2 sequences are SGHRS and YFSETQ. The V gene lost 4 bases and the J gene lost 4 bases, with 12 bases spanning the gap.